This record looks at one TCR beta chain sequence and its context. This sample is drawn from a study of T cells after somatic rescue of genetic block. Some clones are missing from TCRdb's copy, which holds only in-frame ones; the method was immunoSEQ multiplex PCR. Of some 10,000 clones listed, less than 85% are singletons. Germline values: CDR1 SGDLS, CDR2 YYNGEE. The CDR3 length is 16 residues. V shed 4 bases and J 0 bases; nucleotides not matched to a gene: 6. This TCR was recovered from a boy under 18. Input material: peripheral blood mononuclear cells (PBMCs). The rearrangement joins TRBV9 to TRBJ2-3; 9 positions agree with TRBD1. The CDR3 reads CASSQRTGASTDTQYF. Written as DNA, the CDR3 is TGTGCCAGCAGCCAACGGACAGGGGCTAGCACAGATACGCAGTATTTT.